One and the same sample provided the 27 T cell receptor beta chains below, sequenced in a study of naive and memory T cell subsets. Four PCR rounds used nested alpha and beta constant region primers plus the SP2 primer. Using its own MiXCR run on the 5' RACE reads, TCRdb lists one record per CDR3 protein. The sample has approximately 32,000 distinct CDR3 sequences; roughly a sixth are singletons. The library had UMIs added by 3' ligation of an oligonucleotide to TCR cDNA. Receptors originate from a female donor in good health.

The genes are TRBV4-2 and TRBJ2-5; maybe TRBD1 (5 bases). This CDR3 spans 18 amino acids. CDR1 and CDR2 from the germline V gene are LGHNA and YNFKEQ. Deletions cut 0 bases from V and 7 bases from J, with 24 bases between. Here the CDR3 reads CASSQDRLGAGPEGTQYF. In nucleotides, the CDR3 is TGTGCCAGCAGCCAAGATCGGCTAGGGGCAGGGCCGGAAGGGACCCAGTACTTC.

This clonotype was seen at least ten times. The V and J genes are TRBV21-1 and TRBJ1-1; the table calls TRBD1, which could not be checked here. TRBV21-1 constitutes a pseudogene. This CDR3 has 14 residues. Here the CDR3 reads CASSARQLNTEAFF. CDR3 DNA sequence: TGTGCCAGCAGCGCCCGACAGCTGAACACTGAAGCTTTCTTT.

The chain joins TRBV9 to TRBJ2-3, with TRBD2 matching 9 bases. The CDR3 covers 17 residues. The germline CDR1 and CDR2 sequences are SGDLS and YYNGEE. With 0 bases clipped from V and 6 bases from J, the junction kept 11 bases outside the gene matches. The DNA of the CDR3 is TGTGCCAGCAGCGTAGATTATAGCGGGGGCGCCGGTGATACGCAGTATTTT. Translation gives CASSVDYSGGAGDTQYF.

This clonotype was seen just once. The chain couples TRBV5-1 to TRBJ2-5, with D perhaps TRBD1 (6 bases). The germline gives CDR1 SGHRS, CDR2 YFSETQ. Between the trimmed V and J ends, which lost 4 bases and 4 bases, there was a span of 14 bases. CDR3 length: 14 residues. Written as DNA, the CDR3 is TGCGCCAGCAGCACCGTGCAGGGGATAGAGACCCAGTACTTC. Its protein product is CASSTVQGIETQYF.

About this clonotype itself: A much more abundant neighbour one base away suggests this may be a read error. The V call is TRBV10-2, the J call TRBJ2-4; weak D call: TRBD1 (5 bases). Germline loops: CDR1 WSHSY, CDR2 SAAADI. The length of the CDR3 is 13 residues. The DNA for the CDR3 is TGCGCCACCAGTGTAGATCAGGGAAACATTCAGTACTTC. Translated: CATSVDQGNIQYF.

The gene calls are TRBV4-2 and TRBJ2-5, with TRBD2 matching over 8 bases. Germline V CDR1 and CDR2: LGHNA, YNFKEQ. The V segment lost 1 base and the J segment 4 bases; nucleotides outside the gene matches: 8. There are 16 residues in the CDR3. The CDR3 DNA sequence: TGTGCCAGCAGCCAAGTCCCACTAGCGGAAGGAGAGACCCAGTACTTC. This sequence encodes CASSQVPLAEGETQYF.

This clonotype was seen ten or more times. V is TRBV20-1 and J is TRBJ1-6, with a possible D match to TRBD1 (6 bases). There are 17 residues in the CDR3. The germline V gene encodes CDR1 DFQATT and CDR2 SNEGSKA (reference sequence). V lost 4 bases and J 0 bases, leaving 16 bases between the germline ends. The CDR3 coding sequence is TGCAGTGCTATCCAGGGGACACGTAGCTCCTATAATTCACCCCTCCACTTT. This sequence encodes CSAIQGTRSSYNSPLHF.

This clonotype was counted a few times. The CDR3: CASSLDGTDYGYTF. The CDR3 DNA sequence: TGTGCCAGCAGCTTAGATGGGACAGACTATGGCTACACCTTC. V usage is TRBV11-2 and J usage is TRBJ1-2, with 7 nucleotides matching TRBD1. CDR1 SGHAT and CDR2 FQNNGV come from the germline V gene. The CDR3 sequence is 14 residues long. V shed 0 bases, J shed 3 bases, and the junction held 1 base outside the gene matches. Drawing the rest from reference TRBV11-2 and TRBJ1-2, the complete variable domain is EAGVAQSPRYKIIEKRQSVAFWCNPISGHATLYWYQQILGQGPKLLIQFQNNGVVDDSQLPKDRFSAERLKGVDSTLKIQPAKLEDSAVYLCASSLDGTDYGYTFGSGTRLTVV.

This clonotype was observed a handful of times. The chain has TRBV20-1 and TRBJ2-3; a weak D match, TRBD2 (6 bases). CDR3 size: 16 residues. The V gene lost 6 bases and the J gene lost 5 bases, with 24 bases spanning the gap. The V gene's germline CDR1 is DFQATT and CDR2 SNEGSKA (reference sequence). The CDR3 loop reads CSAVPYAGRSLDTQYF. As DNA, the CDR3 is TGCAGTGCCGTGCCCTATGCGGGGCGGTCTCTAGATACGCAGTATTTT.

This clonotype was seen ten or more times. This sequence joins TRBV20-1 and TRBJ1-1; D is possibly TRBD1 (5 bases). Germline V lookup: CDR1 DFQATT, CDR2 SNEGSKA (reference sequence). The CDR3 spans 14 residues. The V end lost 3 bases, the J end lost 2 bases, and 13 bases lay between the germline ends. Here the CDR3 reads CSASRPDTNTEAFF. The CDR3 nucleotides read TGCAGTGCTAGTCGTCCGGACACCAACACTGAAGCTTTCTTT.

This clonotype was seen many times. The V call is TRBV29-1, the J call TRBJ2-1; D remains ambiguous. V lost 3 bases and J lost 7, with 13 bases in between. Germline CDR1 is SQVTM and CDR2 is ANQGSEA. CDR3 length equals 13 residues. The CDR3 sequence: CSVDNKAANEQFF. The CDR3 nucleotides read TGCAGCGTTGACAATAAGGCCGCAAATGAGCAGTTCTTC.

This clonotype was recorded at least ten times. The CDR3 region has the DNA TGTGCCAGCAGTTACTCGCCAAGGGGGGCTAGCGGGCAAGAGACCCAGTACTTC. Protein sequence: CASSYSPRGASGQETQYF. The genes are TRBV6-5 and TRBJ2-5; 8 positions match TRBD2. The CDR3 has 18 residues. Germline V lookup: CDR1 MNHEY, CDR2 SVGAGI. V lost 0 bases to trimming and J lost 2 bases; unmatched junction nucleotides: 11.

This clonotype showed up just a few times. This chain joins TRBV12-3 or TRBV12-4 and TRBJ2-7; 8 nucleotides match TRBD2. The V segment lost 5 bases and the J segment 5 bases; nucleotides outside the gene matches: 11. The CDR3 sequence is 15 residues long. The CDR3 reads CASSGRLGTRDEQYF. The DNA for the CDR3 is TGTGCCAGCAGTGGCCGCTTGGGGACTAGGGACGAGCAGTACTTC.

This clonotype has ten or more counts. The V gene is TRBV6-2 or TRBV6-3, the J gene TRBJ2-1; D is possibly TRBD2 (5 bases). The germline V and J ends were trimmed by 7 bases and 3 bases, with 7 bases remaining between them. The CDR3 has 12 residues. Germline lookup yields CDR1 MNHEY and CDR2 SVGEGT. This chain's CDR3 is CASTDYYNEQFF. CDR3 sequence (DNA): TGTGCCAGCACCGACTACTACAATGAGCAGTTCTTC.

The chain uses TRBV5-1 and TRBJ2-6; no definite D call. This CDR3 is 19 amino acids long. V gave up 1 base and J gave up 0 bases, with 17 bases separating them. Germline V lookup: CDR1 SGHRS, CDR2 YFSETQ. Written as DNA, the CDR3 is TGCGCCAGCAGCTTGAACCCCGCAGCCCCCCTCTCTGGGGCCAACGTCCTGACTTTC. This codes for CASSLNPAAPLSGANVLTF.

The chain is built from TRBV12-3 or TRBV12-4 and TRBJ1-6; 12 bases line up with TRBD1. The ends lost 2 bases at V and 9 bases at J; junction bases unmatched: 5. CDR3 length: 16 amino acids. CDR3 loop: CASSLTRDRGPSPLHF. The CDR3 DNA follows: TGTGCCAGCAGTTTAACCCGGGACAGGGGGCCTTCACCCCTCCACTTT.

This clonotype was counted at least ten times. The CDR3 loop is CASIPSLRAKQETQYF. DNA of the CDR3: TGTGCCAGCATTCCCTCCCTCCGGGCGAAACAAGAGACCCAGTACTTC. V usage is TRBV3-1 and J usage is TRBJ2-5; the D is unclear. CDR1 LGHDT and CDR2 YNNKEL come from the germline V gene (reference sequence). The CDR3 has 16 amino acids. V gave up 7 bases and J gave up 2 bases, with 20 bases separating them.

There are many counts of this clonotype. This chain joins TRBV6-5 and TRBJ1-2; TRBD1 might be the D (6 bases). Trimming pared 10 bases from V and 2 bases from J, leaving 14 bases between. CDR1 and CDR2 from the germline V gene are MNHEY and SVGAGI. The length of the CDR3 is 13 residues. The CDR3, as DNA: TGTGCCACTATATCCGACAGGAACTATGGCTACACCTTC. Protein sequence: CATISDRNYGYTF.

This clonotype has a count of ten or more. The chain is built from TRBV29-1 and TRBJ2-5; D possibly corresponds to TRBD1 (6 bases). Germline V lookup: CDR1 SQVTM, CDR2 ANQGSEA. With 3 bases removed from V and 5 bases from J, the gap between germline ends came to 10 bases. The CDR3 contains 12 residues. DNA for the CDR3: TGCAGCGTTGAGATGGGGGCGGAGACCCAGTACTTC. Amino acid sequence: CSVEMGAETQYF.

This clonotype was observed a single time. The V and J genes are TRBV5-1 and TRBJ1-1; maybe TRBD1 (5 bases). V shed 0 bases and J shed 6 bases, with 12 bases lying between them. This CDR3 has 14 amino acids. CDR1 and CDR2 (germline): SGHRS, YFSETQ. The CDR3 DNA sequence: TGCGCCAGCAGCTTGGTGGGGGAAGGGTCTGAAGCTTTCTTT. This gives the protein CASSLVGEGSEAFF. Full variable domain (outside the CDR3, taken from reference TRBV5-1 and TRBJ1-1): KAGVTQTPRYLIKTRGQQVTLSCSPISGHRSVSWYQQTPGQGLQFLFEYFSETQRNKGNFPGRFSGRQFSNSRSEMNVSTLELGDSALYLCASSLVGEGSEAFFGQGTRLTVV.

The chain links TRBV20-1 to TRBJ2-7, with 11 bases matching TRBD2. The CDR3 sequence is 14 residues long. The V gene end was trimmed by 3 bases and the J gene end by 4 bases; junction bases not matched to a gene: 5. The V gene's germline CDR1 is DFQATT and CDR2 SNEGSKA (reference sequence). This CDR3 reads CSASLAGGRYEQYF. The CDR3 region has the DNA TGCAGTGCTAGCCTAGCGGGGGGTCGGTACGAGCAGTACTTC.

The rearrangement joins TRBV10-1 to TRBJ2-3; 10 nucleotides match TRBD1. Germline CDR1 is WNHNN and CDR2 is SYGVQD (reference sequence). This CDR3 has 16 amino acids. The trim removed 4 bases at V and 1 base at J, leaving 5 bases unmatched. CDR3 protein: CASSGSGTGGTDTQYF. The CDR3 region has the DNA TGCGCCAGCAGTGGTTCCGGGACAGGGGGCACAGATACGCAGTATTTT.

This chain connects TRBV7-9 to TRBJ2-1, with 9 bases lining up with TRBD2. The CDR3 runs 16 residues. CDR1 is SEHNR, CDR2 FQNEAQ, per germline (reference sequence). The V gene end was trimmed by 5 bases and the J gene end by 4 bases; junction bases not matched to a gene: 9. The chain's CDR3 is CASSAAGGPKYNEQFF. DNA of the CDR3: TGTGCCAGCAGCGCAGCGGGGGGACCGAAATACAATGAGCAGTTCTTC.

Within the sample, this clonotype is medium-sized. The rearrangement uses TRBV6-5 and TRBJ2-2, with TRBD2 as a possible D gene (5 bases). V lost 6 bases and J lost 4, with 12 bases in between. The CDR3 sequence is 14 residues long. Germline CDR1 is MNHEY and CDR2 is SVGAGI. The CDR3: CASSYGAGTGELFF. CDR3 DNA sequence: TGTGCCAGCAGCTACGGTGCGGGCACCGGGGAGCTGTTTTTT.

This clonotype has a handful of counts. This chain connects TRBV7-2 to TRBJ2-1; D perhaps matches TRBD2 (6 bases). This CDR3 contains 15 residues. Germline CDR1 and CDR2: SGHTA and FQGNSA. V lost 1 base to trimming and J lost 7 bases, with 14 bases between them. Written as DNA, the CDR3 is TGTGCCAGCAGCTTAGGTGGGACGCGGGGTAATGAGCAGTTCTTC. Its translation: CASSLGGTRGNEQFF.

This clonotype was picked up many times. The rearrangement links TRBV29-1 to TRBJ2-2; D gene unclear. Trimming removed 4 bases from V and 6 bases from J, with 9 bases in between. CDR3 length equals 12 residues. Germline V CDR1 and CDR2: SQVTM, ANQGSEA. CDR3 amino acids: CSVGRKAGELFF. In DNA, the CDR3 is TGCAGCGTTGGTCGTAAGGCCGGGGAGCTGTTTTTT.

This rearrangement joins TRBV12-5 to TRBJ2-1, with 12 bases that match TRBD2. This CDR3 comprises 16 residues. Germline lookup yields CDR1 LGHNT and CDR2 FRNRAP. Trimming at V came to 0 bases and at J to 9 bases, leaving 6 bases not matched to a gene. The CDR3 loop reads CASGLVPSGGAGEQFF. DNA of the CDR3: TGTGCTAGTGGTTTGGTACCTAGCGGGGGGGCCGGTGAGCAGTTCTTC.